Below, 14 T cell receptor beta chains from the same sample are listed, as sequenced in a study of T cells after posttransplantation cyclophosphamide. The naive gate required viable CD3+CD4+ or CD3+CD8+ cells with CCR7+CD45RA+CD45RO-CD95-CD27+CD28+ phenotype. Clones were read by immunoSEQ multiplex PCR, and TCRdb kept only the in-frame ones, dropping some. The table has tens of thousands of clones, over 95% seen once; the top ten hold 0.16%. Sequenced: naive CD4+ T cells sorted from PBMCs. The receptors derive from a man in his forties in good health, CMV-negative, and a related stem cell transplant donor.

This chain's CDR3 is CASSRTVFGEKLFF. The DNA for the CDR3 is TGTGCCAGCAGCCGGACTGTGTTTGGAGAAAAACTGTTTTTT. The chain combines TRBV28 with TRBJ1-4; D ambiguous. The CDR3 runs to 14 residues. Germline CDR1 and CDR2: MDHEN and SYDVKM. V was cut by 6 bases and J by 8 bases, with 16 bases left in between. The full variable domain, completed using reference TRBV28 and TRBJ1-4, is DVKVTQSSRYLVKRTGEKVFLECVQDMDHENMFWYRQDPGLGLRLIYFSYDVKMKEKGDIPEGYSVSREKKERFSLILESASTNQTSMYLCASSRTVFGEKLFFGSGTQLSVL.

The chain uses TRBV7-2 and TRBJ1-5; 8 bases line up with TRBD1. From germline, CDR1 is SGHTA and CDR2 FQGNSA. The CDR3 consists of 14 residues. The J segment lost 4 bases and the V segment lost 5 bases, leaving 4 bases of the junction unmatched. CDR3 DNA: TGTGCCAGCAGCCCCAGACAGGGGAATCAGCCCCAGCATTTT. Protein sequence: CASSPRQGNQPQHF.

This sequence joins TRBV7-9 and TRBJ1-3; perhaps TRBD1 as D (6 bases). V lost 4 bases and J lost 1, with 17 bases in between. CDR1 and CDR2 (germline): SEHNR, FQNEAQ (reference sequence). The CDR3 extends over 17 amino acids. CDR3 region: CASSYKPGQSSGNTIYF. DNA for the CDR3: TGTGCCAGCAGCTATAAACCGGGACAATCTTCTGGAAACACCATATATTTT. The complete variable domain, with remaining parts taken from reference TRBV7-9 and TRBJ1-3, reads DTGVSQNPRHKITKRGQNVTFRCDPISEHNRLYWYRQTLGQGPEFLTYFQNEAQLEKSRLLSDRFSAERPKGSFSTLEIQRTEQGDSAMYLCASSYKPGQSSGNTIYFGEGSWLTVV.

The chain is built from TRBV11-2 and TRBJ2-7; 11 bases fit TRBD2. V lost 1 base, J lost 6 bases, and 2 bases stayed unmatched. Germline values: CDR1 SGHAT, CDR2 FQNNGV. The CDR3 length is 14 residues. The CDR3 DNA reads TGTGCCAGCAGCTTAGCCCTAGCGGGAGGCGAGCAGTACTTC. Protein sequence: CASSLALAGGEQYF.

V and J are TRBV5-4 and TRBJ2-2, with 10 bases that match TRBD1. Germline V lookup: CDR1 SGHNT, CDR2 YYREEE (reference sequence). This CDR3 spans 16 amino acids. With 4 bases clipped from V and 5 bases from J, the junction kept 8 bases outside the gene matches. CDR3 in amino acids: CASSMYDRGLTGELFF. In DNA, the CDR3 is TGTGCCAGCAGCATGTATGACAGGGGGCTTACCGGGGAGCTGTTTTTT. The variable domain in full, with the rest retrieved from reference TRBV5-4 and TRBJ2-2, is ETGVTQSPTHLIKTRGQQVTLRCSSQSGHNTVSWYQQALGQGPQFIFQYYREEENGRGNFPPRFSGLQFPNYSSELNVNALELDDSALYLCASSMYDRGLTGELFFGEGSRLTVL.

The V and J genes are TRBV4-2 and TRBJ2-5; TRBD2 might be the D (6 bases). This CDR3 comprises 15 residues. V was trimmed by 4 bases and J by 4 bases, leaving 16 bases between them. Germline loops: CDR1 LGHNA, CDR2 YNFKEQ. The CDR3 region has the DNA TGTGCCAGCAGCCGGCGGGACCAGGTGGGAGAGACCCAGTACTTC. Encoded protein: CASSRRDQVGETQYF.

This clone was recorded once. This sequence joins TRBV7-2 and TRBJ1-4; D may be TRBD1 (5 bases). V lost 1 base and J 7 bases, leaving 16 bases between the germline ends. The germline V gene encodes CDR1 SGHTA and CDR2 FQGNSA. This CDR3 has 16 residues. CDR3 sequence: CASSLELGRVSEKLFF. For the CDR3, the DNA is TGTGCCAGCAGCTTAGAACTGGGCAGGGTTAGTGAAAAACTGTTTTTT.

In DNA, the CDR3 is TGTGCCAGCAGCCAAGGGGACAGGTCCTCCTACGAGCAGTACTTC. It codes for CASSQGDRSSYEQYF. The genes are TRBV4-2 and TRBJ2-7; 8 bases fit TRBD1. The length of the CDR3 is 15 residues. V trimming: 1 base; J trimming: 0 bases; junction bases outside the gene matches: 2. Germline assignment: CDR1 LGHNA and CDR2 YNFKEQ.

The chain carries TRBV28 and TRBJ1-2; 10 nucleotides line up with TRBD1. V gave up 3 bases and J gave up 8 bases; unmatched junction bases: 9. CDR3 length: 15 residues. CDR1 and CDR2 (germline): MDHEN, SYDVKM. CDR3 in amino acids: CASSFISGQGWGYTF. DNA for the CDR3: TGTGCCAGCAGTTTTATTTCGGGACAGGGGTGGGGCTACACCTTC.

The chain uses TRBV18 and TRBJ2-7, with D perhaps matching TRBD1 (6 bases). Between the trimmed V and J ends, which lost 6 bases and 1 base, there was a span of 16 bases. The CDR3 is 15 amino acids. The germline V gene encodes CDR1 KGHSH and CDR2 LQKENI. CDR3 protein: CASSSSGVKSYEQYF. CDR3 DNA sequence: TGTGCCAGCTCTTCCTCAGGGGTAAAATCCTACGAGCAGTACTTC.

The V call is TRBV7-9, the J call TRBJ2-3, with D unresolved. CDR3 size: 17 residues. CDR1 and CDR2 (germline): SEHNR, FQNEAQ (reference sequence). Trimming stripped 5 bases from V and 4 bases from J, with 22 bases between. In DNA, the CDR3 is TGTGCCAGCAGCCCTCGTGGAAGTCAAATAGCACCAGATACGCAGTATTTT. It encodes CASSPRGSQIAPDTQYF.

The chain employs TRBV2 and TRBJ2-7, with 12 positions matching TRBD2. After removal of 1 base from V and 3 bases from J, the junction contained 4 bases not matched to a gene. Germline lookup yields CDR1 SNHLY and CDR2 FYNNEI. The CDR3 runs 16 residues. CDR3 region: CASSEEGLAGVYEQYF. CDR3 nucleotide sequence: TGTGCCAGCAGTGAAGAGGGACTAGCGGGCGTCTACGAGCAGTACTTC.

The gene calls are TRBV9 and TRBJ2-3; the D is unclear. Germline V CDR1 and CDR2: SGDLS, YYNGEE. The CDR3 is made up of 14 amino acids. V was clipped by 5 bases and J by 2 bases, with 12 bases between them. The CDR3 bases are TGTGCCAGCAGTCGTCCCGTTCTCACAGATACGCAGTATTTT. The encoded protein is CASSRPVLTDTQYF.

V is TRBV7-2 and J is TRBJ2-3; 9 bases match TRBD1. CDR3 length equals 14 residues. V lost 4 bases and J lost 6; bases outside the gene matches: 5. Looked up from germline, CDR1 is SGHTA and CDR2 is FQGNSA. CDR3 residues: CASSYGQGRDTQYF. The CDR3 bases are TGTGCCAGCAGCTACGGACAGGGGAGGGATACGCAGTATTTT.